Reported below is one TCR beta chain. This sample is part of a study of blood T cell repertoires in COVID-19. Study overall: Acute-phase and convalescent COVID-19 samples originated in the United States, Italy and Spain.

The authors' processing: Amplifying reference gene primers gave estimates of nucleated cell counts. Measured with immunoSEQ multiplex PCR; TCRdb has only the in-frame clones, and not every one. The V and J calls and clone size come from that table; D and trimming were worked out from the DNA. The sample lists about 350,000 clones, roughly 90% occurring once. Participants spanned ages about 18 to 100 years and resided in 20 to 30 US areas. Cohort 3 recovered donors had two negative PCRs, clearance, or symptom resolution. What was sequenced was PBMCs or T cells enriched from blood (not recorded which). This TCR was recovered from a woman aged 25 to 39 who had recovered from COVID-19.

The CDR3 nucleotides read TGTGCCAGCAGTCCCGGACAGGGAAGGCGGGAGCTGTTTTTT. Amino acids: CASSPGQGRRELFF. The rearrangement links TRBV27 to TRBJ2-2; 8 bases are a match to TRBD1. J lost 9 bases, V lost 5 bases, and 8 bases had no gene match. CDR1 is MNHEY and CDR2 is SMNVEV in the germline V gene (reference sequence). This CDR3 region has 14 residues.